This note documents a single T cell receptor (beta chain) sequence. Repertoires were generated with immunoSEQ multiplex PCR, while TCRdb's copy carries only in-frame clones and drops some. The sample consists of about 20,000 clones, over 70% of them appearing once. The data were obtained in a study of OX40 agonist ivuxolimab in advanced cancers. Study information: Patients got intravenous ivuxolimab at 0.01 to 10 mg/kg every 2 weeks. A mean age of approximately 60 years, range about 20 to 90, was recorded, and under 85% were male.

The receptor comes from an adult with an advanced solid tumor such as melanoma, head and neck, liver or kidney cancer. The sample in question was CD4+ or CD8+ T cells sorted from blood, obtained in a trial of the OX40 agonist ivuxolimab.

CDR3 in amino acids: CASSGQAGNYEQYF. The CDR3 DNA sequence: TGTGCCAGCAGCGGTCAGGCGGGGAATTACGAGCAGTACTTC. The chain employs TRBV9 and TRBJ2-7; a weak D match, TRBD2 (6 bases). Between the trimmed V and J ends, which lost 3 bases and 4 bases, there was a span of 14 bases. Germline lookup yields CDR1 SGDLS and CDR2 YYNGEE. This CDR3 is 14 amino acids long.